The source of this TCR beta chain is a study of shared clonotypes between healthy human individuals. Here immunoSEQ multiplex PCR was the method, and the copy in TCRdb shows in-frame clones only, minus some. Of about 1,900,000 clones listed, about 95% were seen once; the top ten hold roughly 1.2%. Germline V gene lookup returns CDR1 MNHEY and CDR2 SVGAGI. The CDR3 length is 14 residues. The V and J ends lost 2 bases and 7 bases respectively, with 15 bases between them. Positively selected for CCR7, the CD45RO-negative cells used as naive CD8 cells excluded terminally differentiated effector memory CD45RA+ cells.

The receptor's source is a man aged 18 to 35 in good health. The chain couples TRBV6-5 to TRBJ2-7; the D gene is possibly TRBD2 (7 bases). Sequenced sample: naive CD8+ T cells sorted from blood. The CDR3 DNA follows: TGTGCCAGCAGTTACGATGGGGGGGGGCGTGAGCAGTACTTC. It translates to CASSYDGGGREQYF.